The 27 T cell receptor beta chains listed next were all sequenced from one sample in a study of blood T cell repertoires in COVID-19. Profiling relied on immunoSEQ multiplex PCR, and the TCRdb table lists in-frame clones only, not all of them. The sample has roughly 250,000 clones; around 87% are singletons. Sequencing was done on a sample of PBMCs or T cells enriched from blood (not recorded which). These receptor sequences come from a woman aged 25 to 39 with acute COVID-19.

This chain joins TRBV27 and TRBJ2-3, with D maybe TRBD2 (7 bases). The V gene lost 1 base and the J gene lost 9 bases, with 23 bases spanning the gap. The CDR3 is made up of 17 amino acids. The V gene's germline CDR1 is MNHEY and CDR2 SMNVEV (reference sequence). The CDR3 sequence: CASSLFSAGADARTQYF. The CDR3, as DNA: TGTGCCAGCAGTTTATTTTCCGCGGGGGCGGATGCCAGGACGCAGTATTTT.

This clone was counted between two and nine times. The chain couples TRBV7-9 to TRBJ1-3; TRBD1 is a possible D gene (6 bases). Trimming pared 4 bases from V and 5 bases from J, leaving 9 bases between. Germline V gene lookup returns CDR1 SEHNR and CDR2 FQNEAQ (reference sequence). The CDR3 has 13 amino acids. DNA for the CDR3: TGTGCCAGCAGCTCACAGGGAAGAAACACCATATATTTT. Residues: CASSSQGRNTIYF.

This chain connects TRBV6-1 to TRBJ2-5, with a possible D match to TRBD1 (6 bases). The ends were cut back, 3 bases at V and 5 bases at J, with 13 bases in the middle. Germline V gene data show CDR1 as MNHNS and CDR2 as SASEGT. The CDR3 extends over 14 amino acids. In nucleotides, the CDR3 is TGTGCCAGCAGTGAGGCAGGGGATTTGGAGACCCAGTACTTC. Its translation: CASSEAGDLETQYF.

V gene TRBV27 combines with J gene TRBJ2-3, with D possibly being TRBD1 (6 bases). Trimming took off 6 bases at V and 2 bases at J, with 15 bases between the two ends. This CDR3 has 15 residues. CDR1 and CDR2 (germline): MNHEY, SMNVEV (reference sequence). Here the CDR3 reads CASSQTGALTDTQYF. CDR3 nucleotides: TGTGCCAGCAGCCAGACAGGAGCACTCACAGATACGCAGTATTTT.

This clone showed up just once. The rearrangement joins TRBV28 to TRBJ2-2, with 8 bases matching TRBD1. The CDR3 extends over 19 amino acids. The germline CDR1 and CDR2 sequences are MDHEN and SYDVKM. V was pared by 6 bases and J by 4 bases, with 19 bases of the junction left unmatched. DNA for the CDR3: TGTGCCAGCAGCCAGGCGGCTAATTCCGGGACAGGACGCACCGGGGAGCTGTTTTTT. Its translation: CASSQAANSGTGRTGELFF. Full variable domain (rest looked up from reference TRBV28 and TRBJ2-2): DVKVTQSSRYLVKRTGEKVFLECVQDMDHENMFWYRQDPGLGLRLIYFSYDVKMKEKGDIPEGYSVSREKKERFSLILESASTNQTSMYLCASSQAANSGTGRTGELFFGEGSRLTVL.

The V and J genes are TRBV25-1 and TRBJ2-3; 14 positions match TRBD2. Unmatched junction bases numbered 4, after V lost 4 bases and J lost 4 bases. Germline-derived CDR1 and CDR2 are MGHDK and SYGVNS. CDR3 size: 16 residues. CDR3 loop: CASSGTSGGLADTQYF. CDR3 in DNA: TGTGCCAGCAGTGGGACTAGCGGGGGGCTCGCAGATACGCAGTATTTT.

This sequence joins TRBV15 and TRBJ2-7, with 7 bases lining up with TRBD2. The CDR3 is 15 amino acids. The V and J ends lost 3 bases and 3 bases, in that order; junction bases with no gene match: 8. Germline CDR1 LNHNV, CDR2 YYDKDF (reference sequence). This CDR3 reads CATSRGKSGIYEQYF. In DNA form, the CDR3 reads TGTGCCACCAGCAGGGGGAAAAGCGGGATCTACGAGCAGTACTTC.

This chain connects TRBV28 to TRBJ1-1, with D unresolved. V was clipped by 6 bases and J by 1 base, with 9 bases between them. CDR1 is MDHEN and CDR2 is SYDVKM in the germline V gene. The length of the CDR3 is 13 residues. CDR3 protein: CASRLGWNTEAFF. For the CDR3, the DNA is TGTGCCAGCAGGTTAGGCTGGAACACTGAAGCTTTCTTT.

This clone occurred once. This rearrangement joins TRBV14 to TRBJ2-7; 9 bases are shared with TRBD1. The length of the CDR3 is 13 residues. V gave up 4 bases and J gave up 12 bases; unmatched junction bases: 10. CDR1 is SGHDN and CDR2 is FVKESK in the germline V gene. The CDR3 coding sequence is TGTGCCAGCAGCCCCCGGACAGGGGAGGATGCGTACTTC. Translation gives CASSPRTGEDAYF.

The rearrangement links TRBV24-1 to TRBJ2-3, with D perhaps matching TRBD2 (5 bases). V was trimmed by 9 bases and J by 1 base, leaving 10 bases between them. The CDR3 totals 13 residues. Germline V gene lookup returns CDR1 KGHDR and CDR2 SFDVKD. DNA for the CDR3: TGTGCCACCCGGGGTGATGGCACAGATACGCAGTATTTT. This gives the protein CATRGDGTDTQYF.

In its sample, this clone was seen once. This CDR3 is CASSDTDSRLYPVSYGYTF. The CDR3 nucleotides are TGTGCCAGCAGTGACACGGACAGCCGGCTATACCCAGTCTCCTATGGCTACACCTTC. The chain couples TRBV2 to TRBJ1-2; perhaps TRBD1 as D (6 bases). The V end was cut by 3 bases, the J end by 4 bases, with 27 bases between. Germline V gives CDR1 SNHLY, CDR2 FYNNEI. The CDR3 spans 19 residues.

The chain links TRBV27 to TRBJ1-4; D is unclear. V lost 1 base to trimming and J lost 0 bases, with 12 bases between them. CDR3 length: 17 amino acids. Germline V gene data show CDR1 as MNHEY and CDR2 as SMNVEV (reference sequence). The CDR3 spells CASSLCPHTATNEKLFF. The CDR3 bases are TGTGCCAGCAGTTTATGCCCCCACACAGCAACTAATGAAAAACTGTTTTTT.

This chain uses TRBV7-6 with TRBJ2-2; D gene uncertain. This CDR3 spans 13 amino acids. The V gene lost 5 bases and the J gene lost 3 bases, with 7 bases spanning the gap. From germline, CDR1 is SGHVS and CDR2 FNYEAQ. The CDR3 region is CASSPQYTGELFF. Written as DNA, the CDR3 is TGTGCCAGCAGCCCACAGTACACCGGGGAGCTGTTTTTT.

The genes are TRBV19 and TRBJ1-1, with a possible D match to TRBD1 (6 bases). The CDR3 has 16 residues. Trimming took 3 bases from V and 1 from J, leaving 15 bases between them. Germline CDR1 LNHDA, CDR2 SQIVND (reference sequence). The CDR3 spells CASSMHWGRGNTEAFF. In nucleotides, the CDR3 is TGTGCCAGTAGTATGCACTGGGGGCGAGGGAACACTGAAGCTTTCTTT.

CDR3 coding DNA: TGTGCCAGCAGTGAATTCGCTTCGGGAGCTAATGAAAAACTGTTTTTT. This gives the protein CASSEFASGANEKLFF. This chain uses TRBV25-1 with TRBJ1-4; D call uncertain. Trimming cost V 1 base and J 3 bases, with 12 bases left between them. This CDR3 region has 16 residues. The germline CDR1 and CDR2 sequences are MGHDK and SYGVNS.

The rearrangement links TRBV7-8 to TRBJ1-2, with D uncertain. The CDR3 is made up of 15 amino acids. Trimming pared 5 bases from V and 5 bases from J, leaving 18 bases between. The V gene's germline CDR1 is SGHVS and CDR2 FQNEAQ. The CDR3 DNA reads TGTGCCAGCAGCCCCACGAGGATTGCCACTTATGGCTACACCTTC. Protein product: CASSPTRIATYGYTF.

V gene TRBV4-1 combines with J gene TRBJ1-6; D is unresolved. The CDR3 extends over 14 amino acids. The V end was cut by 1 base, the J end by 9 bases, with 10 bases between. Germline V lookup: CDR1 MGHRA, CDR2 YSYEKL. CDR3 sequence reads: CASSQVAVSSPLHF. For the CDR3, the DNA is TGCGCCAGCAGCCAAGTTGCAGTCAGTTCACCCCTCCACTTT.

The chain joins TRBV12-3 or TRBV12-4 to TRBJ2-7; D unclear. Trimming pared 3 bases from V and 4 bases from J, leaving 7 bases between. This CDR3 region has 12 residues. CDR3 loop: CASSFNVYEQYF. The CDR3 nucleotides read TGTGCCAGCAGTTTCAATGTTTACGAGCAGTACTTC.

The chain links TRBV28 to TRBJ2-3, with D perhaps matching TRBD2 (8 bases). Germline V lookup: CDR1 MDHEN, CDR2 SYDVKM. The CDR3 has 17 residues. Trimming shortened V by 4 bases and J by 4 bases, and 21 bases separated the two germline ends. CDR3 bases: TGTGCCAGCAGTTCGGAAGGGGGCGGGAGGTCGGCAGATACGCAGTATTTT. This gives the protein CASSSEGGGRSADTQYF.

This chain links TRBV12-5 with TRBJ2-7; the D is unclear. Trimming removed 2 bases from V and 6 bases from J, with 8 bases in between. The CDR3 totals 12 residues. Looked up from germline, CDR1 is LGHNT and CDR2 is FRNRAP. CDR3 protein: CASGLSRFEQYF. As DNA, the CDR3 is TGTGCTAGTGGTTTGTCCCGTTTCGAGCAGTACTTC.

The chain carries TRBV2 and TRBJ2-1; 12 nucleotides align to TRBD2. The V and J ends lost 1 base and 8 bases, in that order; junction bases with no gene match: 3. From germline, CDR1 is SNHLY and CDR2 FYNNEI. The CDR3 covers 15 residues. In DNA form, the CDR3 reads TGTGCCAGCAGTGAAGGTCTAGCGGGGGGGCATGAGCAGTTCTTC. This translates into CASSEGLAGGHEQFF.

The CDR3 coding sequence is TGTGCCAGCAGCTTAGTCGTAGCGTTCACAGATACGCAGTATTTT. Protein product: CASSLVVAFTDTQYF. The chain couples TRBV7-2 to TRBJ2-3, with D possibly being TRBD2 (5 bases). V dropped 1 base and J dropped 2 bases, with 10 bases sitting between them. The germline V gene encodes CDR1 SGHTA and CDR2 FQGNSA. The CDR3 extends over 15 amino acids.

The chain carries TRBV28 and TRBJ1-2, with 9 bases aligning to TRBD1. The germline gives CDR1 MDHEN, CDR2 SYDVKM. This CDR3 is 14 amino acids long. Germline trimming cut 3 bases from V and 8 bases from J; bases unmatched to any gene: 7. The CDR3 DNA reads TGTGCCAGCAGTTTGTCGGACAGGGGAAGAGGCTACACCTTC. It translates to CASSLSDRGRGYTF.

V usage is TRBV18 and J usage is TRBJ2-7; D possibly corresponds to TRBD2 (6 bases). Germline V gene sequence: CDR1 KGHSH, CDR2 LQKENI. This CDR3 is built from 18 residues. V lost 6 bases, J lost 3 bases, and 27 bases lay in between. CDR3 amino acids: CASSQLGGLLASDYEQYF. CDR3 nucleotides: TGTGCCAGCTCCCAATTGGGGGGACTGCTCGCATCGGACTACGAGCAGTACTTC.

The CDR3 nucleotides are TGCGCCAGCAGCGCACTACAGGGTGGCGTCACTGAAGCTTTCTTT. Protein product: CASSALQGGVTEAFF. The chain carries TRBV5-1 and TRBJ1-1; tentative D call: TRBD1 (6 bases). The CDR3 contains 15 residues. V was shortened by 4 bases and J by 4 bases, with 17 bases between the two germline ends. CDR1 and CDR2 from the germline V gene are SGHRS and YFSETQ.

This clone was seen a handful of times. This chain connects TRBV28 to TRBJ2-3; 9 bases agree with TRBD1. Germline loops: CDR1 MDHEN, CDR2 SYDVKM. This CDR3 has 19 amino acids. V dropped 5 bases and J dropped 1; count of bases not matched to a gene: 16. CDR3 sequence (DNA): TGTGCCAGCAGTCCGCCCCTTGGGACAGGGACGAGGGGCACAGATACGCAGTATTTT. Its translation: CASSPPLGTGTRGTDTQYF.

The J gene is TRBJ2-6, the V gene TRBV27; possibly TRBD1 for D (5 bases). Trimming shortened V by 3 bases and J by 13 bases, and 16 bases separated the two germline ends. The germline V gene has CDR1 MNHEY and CDR2 SMNVEV (reference sequence). CDR3 size: 14 residues. CDR3 loop: CASSFLLGPRVLTF. CDR3 nucleotide sequence: TGTGCCAGCAGTTTTCTCTTGGGGCCCAGAGTCCTGACTTTC. Drawing the rest from reference TRBV27 and TRBJ2-6, the complete variable domain is EAQVTQNPRYLITVTGKKLTVTCSQNMNHEYMSWYRQDPGLGLRQIYYSMNVEVTDKGDVPEGYKVSRKEKRNFPLILESPSPNQTSLYFCASSFLLGPRVLTFGAGSRLTVL.